This T cell receptor (beta chain) appears in the sequencing data of a study of cytomegalovirus exposure and HLA in healthy donors (TCRdb year 2017). Describing the broader study: According to an earlier analysis of several hundred of the donors, 200 million or so T cells yielded roughly 100 million unique TCR beta sequences and approximately 280 Gb of sequence data. All discovery cohort repertoires had been generated using a single sequencing platform. Donor age, sex, ethnicity and CMV serostatus were collected together with the repertoire data. In addition to the first cohort of 650 to 750 subjects, a separate validation cohort of 100 to 150 different subjects was used. Class I and class II HLA loci were covered by the typing at four-digit resolution. A later analysis re-analyzed previously published TCR beta repertoires from 666 donors and added high-resolution HLA genotyping to study TCR occurrence patterns. The aim of the study was to test whether cataloging public T cell receptors could identify signatures of past pathogen exposure. Among some 400 genotyped donors of the cohort, an average of roughly 240,000 unique TCR beta nucleotide sequences were sequenced per donor, around 20% of them non-productive. Roughly 300 gigabases of sequencing data and 91 million or so unique TCR sequences made up an early release that covered approximately 700 HLA-typed donors. An earlier analysis of about 600 of the donors used high-throughput TCR beta sequencing to judge whether each TCR beta V gene segment behaved as functional or pseudogenic. In the later analysis, no new phenotypic data were used to find candidate immune exposures; instead, reliance was placed on TCR beta sequences and their occurrence across donors. Four to six DR-DQ haplotypes were handled as single units for association and clustering, since linkage in the cohort was strong. High-throughput TCR immunosequencing, statistical association of individual TCRs with disease status, and machine learning were combined to predict cytomegalovirus infection status. The T cell repertoires of 550 to 850 subjects were profiled by immunosequencing and related to cytomegalovirus serostatus. Typing coverage varied by locus: roughly 629-640 donors for A, B, C, DRB1 and DQB1; under 550 for DQA1; more than 600 for DPA1; approximately 470 for DPB1. A later genetic analysis used genome-wide SNP genotypes for about three fifths of the 666 donors, treating that subset as a discovery cohort. Of the roughly 400 genotyped donors, approximately 80% were placed in the genetic ancestry cluster associated with self-reported Caucasian donors.

The cohort consisted of some 730 healthy bone marrow donors. At the time of sampling, all cohort members were nominally healthy, though unrecorded immune exposures were likely present. The donor tested CMV seropositive and was one of the 289 seropositive cohort members. Each donor provided a peripheral blood sample, and peripheral blood mononuclear cells were used for TCR beta sequencing. Genomic DNA extraction from the blood cell samples was performed with the Qiagen DNeasy Blood Extraction Kit. As to this clone: Which antigen it targets is not known. No quality values exist for individual bases; no much larger clone is one base distant.

Study-wide conclusions, independent of this receptor: In a later analysis, most CMV-associated TCR beta chains were found to appear HLA-restricted, with HLA associations seemingly driven largely by CMV exposure. Linkage disequilibrium might explain the correlated functional status among segregating V segments, but an unknown experimental factor could not be excluded. While some public TCRs were present in many individuals, most TCR sequences turned up only very rarely across donors. In vitro tests confirmed that three of the cytomegalovirus-associated TCR beta chains recognize cytomegalovirus antigens. The classifier was reported to diagnose cytomegalovirus status with high specificity and sensitivity in both the original cohort and the validation cohort. A further reported finding was that TCR beta sequences accurately predicted the HLA-A and HLA-B alleles for most subjects in the first cohort. HLA typing was unavailable for some donors at each locus, so association tests used only the typed subset. In an earlier analysis of about 540 of the donors, most TCR beta V segments were observed in productive rearrangements about 87% or about 30% of the time, broadly matching IMGT annotations. In a later genetic analysis, fewer N-insertions in productive TCRs were reported among donors in an Asian-associated ancestry cluster than the 666-donor mean. The authors suggested that the approach could potentially be extended to other disease states and immunological phenotypes. A total of 150 or so TCR beta chains were listed by the study as associated with cytomegalovirus. According to a later analysis, parvovirus B19, influenza, CMV and Epstein-Barr virus appeared linked to several top co-occurrence clusters. The only immune exposure information available for the cohort was CMV serostatus. Sequencing depth was assumed to be roughly uniform across donors in the presence/absence analyses, though that assumption may not hold. When HLA alleles, especially DR and DQ, strongly co-occurred, TCR associations were difficult to assign to individual alleles. According to a later analysis, TCR association rates differed among HLA loci, with DRB1 alleles showing the most associated TCRs and HLA-C alleles showing the fewest. A later genetic analysis associated a missense DCLRE1C variant with V-gene and J-gene trimming of TCR beta chains, and an independent cohort replicated the association. A group of highly shared sequence variants was considered likely to be a technical artifact of the sequencing pipeline. In a later analysis, HLA-associated TCR beta chains showed more clonal expansion and lower generation probabilities than non-associated chains that were equally common. The 87-base-pair reads could not distinguish some IMGT-functional V segments, including TRBV6-2 and TRBV6-3, so those segments were excluded. At a false discovery rate of 0.05, a later analysis linked around 15,000 TCR beta sequences to specific HLA alleles. Because counts were too low, about 17 rarely observed V segments, including chromosome 9 orphons, were excluded from the earlier analysis of several hundred of the donors. This cohort had only TCR beta chains sequenced, and the lack of alpha or paired-chain data limited which features could be detected.

V is trimmed back by 2 bases and J by 0 bases, and the junction contains 3 bases that no gene match accounts for. CDR1 and CDR2, per the germline V gene, are MDHEN and SYDVKM. Including the terminal cysteine and phenylalanine, the CDR3 comprises 15 residues. The sequence is cut down to CDR3 DNA, 45 bases in frame from base 1. The protocol used for the library was the immunoSEQ multiplex PCR assay. For the multiplex PCR, a mixture combining 60 forward primers for TCR Vbeta segments and 13 reverse primers for TCR Jbeta segments was used. The CDR3 region of rearranged TCR beta genes was amplified from genomic DNA with a multiplex PCR assay. Amplified TCR beta libraries were sequenced as 87-base-pair reads on the Illumina HiSeq System. In the authors' own workflow: A later analysis tallied roughly 78 million unique TCR beta chains across the roughly 610 repertoires, and some 12 million of those chains were shared by two or more donors. Raw reads were error-corrected and collapsed into unique sequences by a nearest-neighbor algorithm in which closely related sequences were merged to remove PCR and sequencing errors. V, D and J gene segments were assigned by aligning CDR3 sequences to IMGT reference sequences. For a sequence to be retained, at least a six-nucleotide match to both a V gene segment and a J gene segment was required. Rearrangements were classified as productive when the CDR3 lacked stop codons and remained in frame with V and J, and all other rearrangements were classified as non-productive. Following IMGT convention, CDR3 was defined as the stretch from the second conserved V-encoded cysteine to the conserved J-encoded phenylalanine. Sequences without an unambiguous match to a single V gene segment were excluded from the earlier analysis of about 630 of the donors. An earlier analysis of about 600 of the donors called V segments functional above 56.7% productive rearrangements and segregating when the between-donor standard deviation exceeded 5%. A statistical classification framework was developed to diagnose cytomegalovirus status using the catalog of TCR beta chain sequences. V and J gene assignment, in a later analysis, came from comparing TCR nucleotide sequences with IMGT/GENE-DB human TR gene sequences. The TCRdist pipeline was used in a later analysis to assign CDR3 sequences and most-parsimonious VDJ recombination scenarios. In a later analysis, each TCR beta chain was defined by its CDR3 amino acid sequence together with its V-gene family, and reads without a unique V-gene family were excluded. A later analysis removed 600 or so highly shared, low-generation-probability nucleotide sequences to deal with suspected cross-contamination and a sequencing artifact. For each public chain, a later analysis derived a clonal expansion index from normalized ranks of inferred template counts within each repertoire. In a later analysis, generation probabilities were computed with a VDJ recombination model fitted to out-of-frame rearrangements, and the resulting probabilities were checked against IGoR. In a later analysis, TCR-TCR, TCR-HLA and TCR-CMV co-occurrence was scored with hypergeometric tests, and a repertoire-size bias correction was applied to TCR pairs. False discovery rates were estimated in a later analysis by permuting HLA or CMV assignments 20 times. In a later analysis, co-occurring TCRs were grouped using DBSCAN, with TCRdist sequence similarity added in when clustering inside HLA-allele-positive subsets. Repertoires with fewer than 30,000 or more than 120,000 public chains, plus five repertoires with anomalous nucleotide sharing, were excluded from co-occurrence clustering. TCRdb holds this immuneACCESS table with in-frame rearrangements only. Some clones are missing; in checked studies, unresolved V genes explain under half, and the rest has no known cause. V, J and clone size are taken as reported in that table, and D and trimming were inferred from the DNA itself. This sample holds fewer than 150,000 clones; around four fifths were observed only once. Of the sample, around 28% is held by the ten largest clones.

The TCR sequence derives from a man aged 55-75 years in good health and CMV-seropositive. This sequence uses TRBV28 and TRBJ2-7, with 8 junctional bases fitting TRBD2. Sequenced: PBMCs. The base sequence is TGTGCCAGCAGTTTACTTACTAGCGGCTCCTACGAGCAGTACTTC. Protein translation: CASSLLTSGSYEQYF.